The 31 T cell receptor beta chains given below trace back to one sample, sequenced in a study of T-cell memory formation after mild COVID-19. A single record per CDR3 protein comes from TCRdb applying MiXCR to the 5' RACE reads. There are over 300,000 distinct CDR3 sequences in the sample; 20% occur only once, and about 21% lies in the top ten. The specimen was PBMCs or a T cell subset sorted from them (not recorded which). The source of these receptors is a man aged 18 to 35 who had mild COVID-19 (a few samples of this study predate the infection). Cell type and time point are not known.

This chain joins TRBV24-1 and TRBJ1-5; 8 bases line up with TRBD1. Germline V gene sequence: CDR1 KGHDR, CDR2 SFDVKD. This CDR3 has 17 residues. The V segment lost 3 bases and the J segment 7 bases; nucleotides outside the gene matches: 13. As DNA, the CDR3 is TGTGCCACCAGTGATCCGGGGGACAGGCCTCGGAAGCAGCCCCAGCATTTT. Translated: CATSDPGDRPRKQPQHF.

The V gene is TRBV10-3, the J gene TRBJ2-7; possible D gene TRBD1, 6 bases. Trimming took off 0 bases at V and 3 bases at J, with 18 bases between the two ends. The length of the CDR3 is 17 residues. Looked up from germline, CDR1 is ENHRY and CDR2 is SYGVKD. Here the CDR3 reads CAISESDAGQLIYEQYF. In nucleotides, the CDR3 is TGTGCCATCAGTGAGTCGGATGCCGGACAGCTGATCTACGAGCAGTACTTC.

The CDR3 sequence is CASSLGLVGDTQYF. The CDR3, as DNA: TGTGCCAGCAGCTTAGGCCTAGTGGGCGATACGCAGTATTTT. The rearrangement uses TRBV7-3 and TRBJ2-3; D gene unclear. Germline assignment: CDR1 SGHTA and CDR2 FQGTGA. CDR3 length equals 14 residues. Between the trimmed V and J ends, which lost 2 bases and 6 bases, there was a span of 12 bases.

This clonotype was seen more than once but under ten times. The gene calls are TRBV7-9 and TRBJ2-3; D gene uncertain. This CDR3 spans 13 amino acids. Germline assignment: CDR1 SEHNR and CDR2 FQNEAQ (reference sequence). Trimming stripped 0 bases from V and 6 bases from J, with 7 bases between. CDR3 nucleotides: TGTGCCAGCAGCTTAGCGCGAATGGATACGCAGTATTTT. Translated: CASSLARMDTQYF.

CDR3 nucleotide sequence: TGTGCCAGCAGTTTATCGGGGCGCCAGCGCTCCTACAATGAGCAGTTCTTC. Its translation is CASSLSGRQRSYNEQFF. This rearrangement joins TRBV12-3 or TRBV12-4 to TRBJ2-1; D is perhaps TRBD1 or TRBD2 (5 bases each). CDR3 size: 17 residues. V was clipped by 2 bases and J by 0 bases, with 14 bases between them.

This chain joins TRBV7-9 and TRBJ1-3; TRBD1 matches at 7 bases. The CDR3 covers 15 residues. The V gene's germline CDR1 is SEHNR and CDR2 FQNEAQ (reference sequence). V shed 5 bases, J shed 1 base, and the junction held 5 bases outside the gene matches. CDR3 protein: CASSTRRGSGNTIYF. For the CDR3, the DNA is TGTGCCAGCAGCACTCGCAGGGGGTCTGGAAACACCATATATTTT.

The rearrangement links TRBV6-6 to TRBJ2-7, with D maybe TRBD1 (6 bases). Germline V gene sequence: CDR1 MNHNY, CDR2 SVGAGI (reference sequence). This CDR3 is 14 amino acids long. The V end was cut by 6 bases, the J end by 2 bases, with 14 bases between. In DNA form, the CDR3 reads TGTGCCAGCAGCCAAGGACAGCAGGCCTACGAGCAGTACGTC. Translated: CASSQGQQAYEQYV.

Details on this clonotype: This may arise from a read error, as a much more abundant clone is one base away. The chain uses TRBV7-3 and TRBJ1-1; D call uncertain. The germline V gene encodes CDR1 SGHTA and CDR2 FQGTGA. This CDR3 is built from 11 residues. V was cut by 5 bases and J by 5 bases, with 6 bases left in between. The CDR3 DNA is TGTGCCAGCAGCCCCGAGACTGAAGCTTTCTTT. It encodes CASSPETEAFF.

The rearrangement links TRBV3-1 to TRBJ1-1; D remains ambiguous. CDR3 size: 13 residues. V was cut by 1 base and J by 3 bases, with 6 bases left in between. The germline CDR1 and CDR2 sequences are LGHDT and YNNKEL (reference sequence). The CDR3 sequence is CASSQVRYTEAFF. The DNA for the CDR3 is TGTGCCAGCAGCCAAGTCCGCTACACTGAAGCTTTCTTT.

The sample holds many counts of this clonotype. The chain couples TRBV7-9 to TRBJ1-2, with D unresolved. Germline lookup yields CDR1 SEHNR and CDR2 FQNEAQ (reference sequence). The CDR3 length is 12 residues. Trimming took 3 bases from V and 3 from J, leaving 5 bases between them. The CDR3 is CASSFNDYGYTF. CDR3 bases: TGTGCCAGCAGCTTTAATGACTATGGCTACACCTTC.

This clonotype was seen a few times. In DNA, the CDR3 is TGCAGCGCCAGCTCTGGGGCCAACGTCCTGACTTTC. Protein sequence: CSASSGANVLTF. V gene TRBV29-1 combines with J gene TRBJ2-6; D is unclear. Trimming took 7 bases from V and 0 from J, leaving 4 bases between them. The germline CDR1 and CDR2 sequences are SQVTM and ANQGSEA. The CDR3 contains 12 residues.

The chain links TRBV15 to TRBJ2-1; TRBD2 aligns across 10 bases. There are 16 residues in the CDR3. Trimming removed 0 bases from V and 8 bases from J; junction bases left unmatched: 7. Per germline, CDR1 LNHNV and CDR2 YYDKDF (reference sequence). CDR3 coding DNA: TGTGCCACCAGCAGAGAAGCGGGGGGGGCCCAGGATGAGCAGTTCTTC. Protein product: CATSREAGGAQDEQFF.

As DNA, the CDR3 is TGTGCCTGGATTCGGGGCAGGGGAGTTGAGCAGTTCTTC. Its translation is CAWIRGRGVEQFF. This chain links TRBV30 with TRBJ2-1, with D perhaps matching TRBD1 (6 bases). In germline, CDR1 is GTSNPN, CDR2 SVGIG (reference sequence). With 4 bases removed from V and 9 bases from J, the gap between germline ends came to 16 bases. The CDR3 runs to 13 residues. Drawing the rest from reference TRBV30 and TRBJ2-1, the complete variable domain is SQTIHQWPATLVQPVGSPLSLECTVEGTSNPNLYWYRQAAGRGLQLLFYSVGIGQISSEVPQNLSASRPQDRQFILSSKKLLLSDSGFYLCAWIRGRGVEQFFGPGTRLTVL.

This clonotype has just a few counts. The chain links TRBV15 to TRBJ2-5; no clear D. The V gene lost 4 bases and the J gene lost 5 bases, with 14 bases spanning the gap. CDR3 size: 14 residues. The V gene's germline CDR1 is LNHNV and CDR2 YYDKDF (reference sequence). CDR3 sequence (DNA): TGTGCCACCAGCACCGGATTAGAGAGGGAGACCCAGTACTTC. This translates into CATSTGLERETQYF. Based on the CDR3 plus reference TRBV15 and TRBJ2-5, the full variable domain is DAMVIQNPRYQVTQFGKPVTLSCSQTLNHNVMYWYQQKSSQAPKLLFHYYDKDFNNEADTPDNFQSRRPNTSFCFLDIRSPGLGDTAMYLCATSTGLERETQYFGPGTRLLVL.

The chain joins TRBV19 to TRBJ1-5, with D possibly TRBD1 on 5 matching bases. Trimming took 5 bases from V and 7 from J, leaving 18 bases between them. CDR3 length: 15 residues. Germline CDR1 is LNHDA and CDR2 is SQIVND (reference sequence). DNA for the CDR3: TGTGCCAGTAGTGGGGCCCAAGCCGGCGGCCAGCCCCAGCATTTT. Residues: CASSGAQAGGQPQHF.

This clonotype was seen a handful of times. CDR3 in DNA: TGTGCCAGCAGCCCGGGACAGCTAAGCAATCAGCCCCAGCATTTT. Its protein product is CASSPGQLSNQPQHF. The chain employs TRBV9 and TRBJ1-5, with 7 bases lining up with TRBD1. The CDR3 loop spans 15 amino acids. Per germline, CDR1 SGDLS and CDR2 YYNGEE. The trim removed 4 bases at V and 1 base at J, leaving 5 bases unmatched.

This clonotype was found a few times. The chain carries TRBV9 and TRBJ1-2; D may be TRBD1 (6 bases). Trimming cost V 0 bases and J 8 bases, with 14 bases left between them. Germline CDR1 SGDLS, CDR2 YYNGEE. This CDR3 region has 14 residues. CDR3 region: CASSVDGGAGGYTF. The CDR3 DNA reads as TGTGCCAGCAGCGTAGATGGGGGCGCAGGGGGCTACACCTTC.

The rearrangement links TRBV20-1 to TRBJ1-1, with D maybe TRBD1 (5 bases). CDR1 is DFQATT, CDR2 SNEGSKA, per germline (reference sequence). The CDR3 sequence is 15 residues long. CDR3: CSSWTRGEGNTEAFF. As DNA, the CDR3 is TGCTCCTCATGGACAAGGGGCGAGGGGAACACTGAAGCTTTCTTT.

The table lists this clonotype with a few counts. Written as DNA, the CDR3 is TGTGCCAGCAGCGTAGAGGGCCGGGGGCGCGAGCAGTACTTC. It specifies CASSVEGRGREQYF. V is TRBV9 and J is TRBJ2-7; D might be TRBD1 or TRBD2, each matching 6 bases. Trimming took 0 bases from V and 6 from J, leaving 13 bases between them. CDR1 and CDR2 (germline): SGDLS, YYNGEE. The CDR3 is 14 residues long.

The V gene is TRBV6-1, the J gene TRBJ2-7; either TRBD1 or TRBD2 may supply D (5 bases each). Trimming removed 7 bases at V and 2 bases at J, with 12 bases between. The germline CDR1 and CDR2 sequences are MNHNS and SASEGT. CDR3 length: 13 residues. For the CDR3, the DNA is TGTGCCAGCAACCGGGAAGGGGCCTACGAGCAGTACGTC. This sequence encodes CASNREGAYEQYV.

This clonotype was seen a handful of times. This chain joins TRBV7-2 and TRBJ1-6, with 8 bases fitting TRBD1. Germline assignment: CDR1 SGHTA and CDR2 FQGNSA. The CDR3 is made up of 15 amino acids. V lost 2 bases and J lost 8; bases outside the gene matches: 5. CDR3 sequence reads: CASSLWVQGDSPLHF. The CDR3 DNA is TGTGCCAGCAGCTTATGGGTACAGGGGGATTCACCCCTCCACTTT.

This clonotype was seen only a few times. CDR3 sequence (DNA): TGTGCCAGCAGTTTTCGGCAGGGAGTTCAGCCCCAGCATTTT. This codes for CASSFRQGVQPQHF. V and J are TRBV12-3 or TRBV12-4 and TRBJ1-5; tentatively, D is TRBD1 (5 bases). The V and J ends lost 3 bases and 6 bases respectively, with 12 bases between them. This CDR3 contains 14 residues.

The V and J genes are TRBV5-4 and TRBJ2-5, with D unclear. This CDR3 region has 13 residues. Germline-derived CDR1 and CDR2 are SGHNT and YYREEE (reference sequence). Trimming removed 4 bases at V and 3 bases at J, with 10 bases between. For the CDR3, the DNA is TGTGCCAGCAGCCCGGAGATGGAAGAGACCCAGTACTTC. Translation: CASSPEMEETQYF.

This clonotype was seen just once. The rearrangement uses TRBV4-2 and TRBJ2-5; D is unclear. The CDR3 runs 13 residues. Trimming stripped 1 base from V and 0 bases from J, with 3 bases between. Germline loops: CDR1 LGHNA, CDR2 YNFKEQ. DNA of the CDR3: TGTGCCAGCAGCCAAGTCCACCAAGAGACCCAGTACTTC. Encoded protein: CASSQVHQETQYF.

This chain connects TRBV20-1 to TRBJ2-2, with TRBD1 as a possible D gene (5 bases). There are 14 residues in the CDR3. Germline assignment: CDR1 DFQATT and CDR2 SNEGSKA (reference sequence). Trimming shortened V by 6 bases and J by 0 bases, and 11 bases separated the two germline ends. The chain's CDR3 is CSATKTANTGELFF. The CDR3 DNA sequence: TGCAGTGCCACAAAGACAGCGAACACCGGGGAGCTGTTTTTT.

The chain carries TRBV7-2 and TRBJ1-6; D remains ambiguous. V lost 3 bases, J lost 2 bases, and 5 bases lay in between. Germline CDR1 and CDR2: SGHTA and FQGNSA. This CDR3 contains 14 residues. The CDR3 is CASSFTAYNSPLHF. The CDR3 DNA is TGTGCCAGCAGCTTTACAGCCTATAATTCACCCCTCCACTTT.

This clonotype was seen many times. This sequence joins TRBV29-1 and TRBJ2-2; 11 bases are shared with TRBD2. The CDR3 length is 14 residues. Trimming took 4 bases from V and 7 from J; bases not matched to a gene: 5. The germline V gene encodes CDR1 SQVTM and CDR2 ANQGSEA. The CDR3 region is CSVGLAGYYGELFF. The DNA for the CDR3 is TGCAGCGTTGGACTAGCGGGGTACTACGGGGAGCTGTTTTTT.

V is TRBV11-3 and J is TRBJ2-5, with D unresolved. CDR1 is SGHNT and CDR2 is YENEEA in the germline V gene. Deletions cut 2 bases from V and 9 bases from J, with 10 bases between. This CDR3 has 12 residues. The CDR3 nucleotides read TGTGCCAGCAGCTTAAGTTCGGGCCCCCAGTACTTC. It encodes CASSLSSGPQYF.

This clonotype was seen a few times. The chain couples TRBV21-1 to TRBJ1-5; the DNA was not compared with TRBD1, the D call given in the table. TRBV21-1 is described as a pseudogene. CDR3 length: 13 residues. The CDR3 nucleotides are TGTGCCACCCCCGGCAGGGACAATCAGCCCCAGCATTTT. Amino acids: CATPGRDNQPQHF.

V usage is TRBV7-9 and J usage is TRBJ1-4, with TRBD1 identical over 7 bases. The CDR3 totals 16 residues. CDR1 SEHNR and CDR2 FQNEAQ come from the germline V gene (reference sequence). After removal of 5 bases from V and 10 bases from J, the junction contained 16 bases not matched to a gene. CDR3 sequence (DNA): TGTGCCAGCAGCGCACCGGGACAGCTTCTCGGGGGAAAACTGTTTTTT. Its translation: CASSAPGQLLGGKLFF.

This clonotype has a single count. The CDR3 protein is CASSLGWRGYTF. DNA for the CDR3: TGTGCCAGCAGTTTAGGGTGGAGGGGCTACACCTTC. The gene calls are TRBV12-3 or TRBV12-4 and TRBJ1-2, with no clear D. This CDR3 region has 12 residues. The V end lost 1 base, the J end lost 8 bases, and 8 bases lay between the germline ends.